Below are 32 T cell receptor beta chains sequenced from a single sample in a study of monozygotic twins with inflammatory bowel disease. TCRdb reprocessed the 5' RACE reads, with one entry per CDR3 protein and no DNA. This sample contains 150,000 to 200,000 distinct CDR3 sequences. Sequences were obtained from blood. Receptors originate from a human donor with ulcerative colitis or Crohn's disease, or a healthy co-twin of an affected twin (not recorded which).

The rearrangement joins TRBV19 to TRBJ2-1; TCRdb calls TRBD2, which cannot be checked without DNA. Germline V CDR1 and CDR2: LNHDA, SQIVND (reference sequence). CDR3 length equals 15 residues. CDR3 loop: CASRNGTSSYNEQFF.

The chain carries TRBV5-4 and TRBJ1-2; the TRBD1 assignment by TCRdb is unverifiable without DNA. This CDR3 has 13 amino acids. Looked up from germline, CDR1 is SGHNT and CDR2 is YYREEE (reference sequence). The CDR3 loop reads CASSYDRGNGYTF.

V is TRBV5-1 and J is TRBJ1-1. Germline V CDR1 and CDR2: SGHRS, YFSETQ. CDR3 size: 15 residues. CDR3 residues: CASSLAVDENTEAFF.

The J gene is TRBJ2-1, the V gene TRBV9; TCRdb indicates TRBD2, and absent DNA this call remains unverified. Germline V CDR1 and CDR2: SGDLS, YYNGEE. CDR3 length: 17 amino acids. CDR3 residues: CASSAGLAGGYHNEQFF.

V usage is TRBV4-2 and J usage is TRBJ2-7; lacking DNA, the TRBD2 call made by TCRdb goes unchecked. This CDR3 is built from 14 residues. Germline V gene sequence: CDR1 LGHNA, CDR2 YNFKEQ. The CDR3 sequence is CASSPKGLSYEQYF.

The chain's CDR3 is CASSTSRGSYEPLKELFF. This rearrangement joins TRBV6-1 to TRBJ1-4; with no DNA, the TCRdb D assignment of TRBD1 cannot be verified. Per germline, CDR1 MNHNS and CDR2 SASEGT. This CDR3 comprises 18 residues.

The chain carries TRBV9 and TRBJ2-4; TCRdb picks TRBD1, but there is no DNA to check that call. Germline CDR1 reads SGDLS; CDR2 reads YYNGEE. The CDR3 is 14 residues long. The chain's CDR3 is CASSSSPGVNIQYF.

J is TRBJ2-2 and V is TRBV4-1; the TCRdb D gene call, TRBD1, has no DNA to confirm it. The CDR3 length is 16 residues. CDR1 MGHRA and CDR2 YSYEKL come from the germline V gene. CDR3 sequence reads: CASSPGQGVNTGELFF.

The CDR3 loop reads CASSADSAGYGYTF. The V call is TRBV2, the J call TRBJ1-2. Germline CDR1 reads SNHLY; CDR2 reads FYNNEI. This CDR3 is 14 amino acids long.

The V and J genes are TRBV5-4 and TRBJ2-3; TCRdb's D gene call, TRBD2, goes unchecked for lack of DNA. The CDR3 is 15 residues long. CDR1 SGHNT and CDR2 YYREEE come from the germline V gene (reference sequence). CDR3 residues: CASSPSGSRLDTQYF. Full variable domain (outside the CDR3, taken from reference TRBV5-4 and TRBJ2-3): ETGVTQSPTHLIKTRGQQVTLRCSSQSGHNTVSWYQQALGQGPQFIFQYYREEENGRGNFPPRFSGLQFPNYSSELNVNALELDDSALYLCASSPSGSRLDTQYFGPGTRLTVL.

The V and J genes are TRBV7-8 and TRBJ2-2; TCRdb reports TRBD1, a call that lacks DNA to check it against. The CDR3 spans 15 residues. Germline loops: CDR1 SGHVS, CDR2 FQNEAQ. CDR3 loop: CASTPVSGGTGELFF.

CDR3 region: CASSLSGTGGVYGYTF. The chain couples TRBV5-1 to TRBJ1-2; lacking DNA, the TRBD1 call made by TCRdb goes unchecked. Germline CDR1 reads SGHRS; CDR2 reads YFSETQ. The CDR3 spans 16 residues.

V and J are TRBV13 and TRBJ2-2; the D gene TCRdb calls, TRBD2, cannot be checked with no DNA. Germline CDR1 reads PRHDT; CDR2 reads FYEKMQ (reference sequence). The CDR3 has 17 amino acids. The CDR3 spells CASSLEATSAGTGELFF.

This chain connects TRBV10-3 to TRBJ1-2; TCRdb's D gene call, TRBD1, goes unchecked for lack of DNA. Per the germline V gene, CDR1 is ENHRY and CDR2 is SYGVKD. CDR3 length equals 12 residues. CDR3 sequence: CAISEEGDGYTF.

The chain recombines TRBV20-1 with TRBJ1-2; no DNA is available, so the TRBD1 call from TCRdb remains unchecked. Germline V CDR1 and CDR2: DFQATT, SNEGSKA (reference sequence). This CDR3 has 14 amino acids. The CDR3 loop is CSALQGSSLYGYTF.

V gene TRBV7-2 combines with J gene TRBJ2-1. Germline assignment: CDR1 SGHTA and CDR2 FQGNSA. This CDR3 comprises 12 residues. CDR3 in amino acids: CASSLGYGEQFF. Looking up the rest from reference TRBV7-2 and TRBJ2-1 gives the full variable domain: GAGVSQSPSNKVTEKGKDVELRCDPISGHTALYWYRQSLGQGLEFLIYFQGNSAPDKSGLPSDRFSAERTGGSVSTLTIQRTQQEDSAVYLCASSLGYGEQFFGPGTRLTVL.

The chain employs TRBV10-1 and TRBJ2-7; TCRdb's D gene call, TRBD2, goes unchecked for lack of DNA. Per the germline V gene, CDR1 is WNHNN and CDR2 is SYGVQD (reference sequence). The CDR3 runs 15 residues. The CDR3: CASSESGTSDGEQYF.

The chain joins TRBV18 to TRBJ1-2; the TCRdb call, TRBD1, lacks DNA for checking. The length of the CDR3 is 15 residues. CDR1 is KGHSH, CDR2 LQKENI, per germline. This CDR3 is CASSPPGNPNYGYTF.

The V and J genes are TRBV20-1 and TRBJ2-7; TCRdb's assignment of TRBD2 cannot be checked, as there is no DNA. Germline loops: CDR1 DFQATT, CDR2 SNEGSKA (reference sequence). The CDR3 is 14 amino acids. The CDR3 here is CSASGTHTTYEQYF.

The V call is TRBV28, the J call TRBJ2-2; TCRdb's assignment of TRBD1 cannot be checked, as there is no DNA. Germline values: CDR1 MDHEN, CDR2 SYDVKM. The CDR3 sequence is 15 residues long. The CDR3 sequence is CASSLSAGDTGELFF.

The V gene is TRBV7-6, the J gene TRBJ2-7; with no DNA, the TCRdb D assignment of TRBD1 cannot be verified. Germline CDR1 reads SGHVS; CDR2 reads FNYEAQ. The CDR3 contains 15 residues. This CDR3 is CASSLVGGRANEQYF.

The chain has TRBV14 and TRBJ2-1; TCRdb picks TRBD1, but there is no DNA to check that call. The CDR3 length is 14 residues. Germline CDR1 SGHDN, CDR2 FVKESK. This chain's CDR3 is CASSQAWRGNEQFF.

CDR3 sequence: CASSIFLAGEGPQETQYF. The rearrangement links TRBV19 to TRBJ2-5; the TCRdb D gene call, TRBD2, has no DNA to confirm it. This CDR3 is 18 amino acids long. CDR1 and CDR2 from the germline V gene are LNHDA and SQIVND (reference sequence).

The chain is built from TRBV10-3 and TRBJ2-5; TCRdb picks TRBD1, but there is no DNA to check that call. The CDR3 length is 13 residues. Germline V gene data show CDR1 as ENHRY and CDR2 as SYGVKD. This chain's CDR3 is CASTTGVGETQYF.

The J gene is TRBJ2-6, the V gene TRBV5-1. This CDR3 is 16 amino acids long. CDR1 and CDR2 from the germline V gene are SGHRS and YFSETQ. This chain's CDR3 is CASSLRESSGANVLTF.

This chain joins TRBV20-1 and TRBJ2-5; no DNA is available, so the TRBD1 call from TCRdb remains unchecked. The length of the CDR3 is 16 residues. Looked up from germline, CDR1 is DFQATT and CDR2 is SNEGSKA (reference sequence). The chain's CDR3 is CSARDLRTGRLETQYF.

The chain links TRBV11-2 to TRBJ2-5. This CDR3 is 12 amino acids long. The germline V gene encodes CDR1 SGHAT and CDR2 FQNNGV. CDR3 loop: CASSLDLKTQYF.

V usage is TRBV12-3 or TRBV12-4 and J usage is TRBJ2-7; there is no DNA to check the TCRdb D call of TRBD2. The CDR3 runs to 13 residues. Here the CDR3 reads CASPPAWPYEQYF.

CDR3 loop: CATSEPLRQHEQFF. J is TRBJ2-1 and V is TRBV24-1; checking the TCRdb D call of TRBD2 is not possible without DNA. This CDR3 comprises 14 residues. Germline CDR1 is KGHDR and CDR2 is SFDVKD.

V gene TRBV12-3 or TRBV12-4 combines with J gene TRBJ2-2; the TRBD1 assignment by TCRdb is unverifiable without DNA. The CDR3 runs 16 residues. This CDR3 reads CASSLGGQGGTGELFF.

This chain links TRBV9 with TRBJ1-5; TCRdb indicates TRBD1, and absent DNA this call remains unverified. The CDR3 consists of 14 residues. Germline lookup yields CDR1 SGDLS and CDR2 YYNGEE. The CDR3 here is CASSVGQGAQPQHF.

This chain links TRBV5-6 with TRBJ2-3; TCRdb names TRBD2, which stays unverified in the absence of DNA. Germline values: CDR1 SGHDT, CDR2 YYEEEE. There are 15 residues in the CDR3. This chain's CDR3 is CASTPGLVLADTQYF.